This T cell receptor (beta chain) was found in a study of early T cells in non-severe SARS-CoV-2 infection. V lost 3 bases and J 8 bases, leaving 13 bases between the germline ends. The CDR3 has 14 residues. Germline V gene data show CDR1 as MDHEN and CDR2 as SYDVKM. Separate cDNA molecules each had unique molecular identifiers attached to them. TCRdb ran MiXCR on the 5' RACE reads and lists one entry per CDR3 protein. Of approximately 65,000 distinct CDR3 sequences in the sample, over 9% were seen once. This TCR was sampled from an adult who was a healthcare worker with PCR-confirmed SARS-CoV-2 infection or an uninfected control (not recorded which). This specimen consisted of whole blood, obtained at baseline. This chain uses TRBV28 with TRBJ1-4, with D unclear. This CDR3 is CASSFIGGKEKLFF. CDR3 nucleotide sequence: TGTGCCAGCAGTTTCATCGGCGGGAAGGAAAAACTGTTTTTT.